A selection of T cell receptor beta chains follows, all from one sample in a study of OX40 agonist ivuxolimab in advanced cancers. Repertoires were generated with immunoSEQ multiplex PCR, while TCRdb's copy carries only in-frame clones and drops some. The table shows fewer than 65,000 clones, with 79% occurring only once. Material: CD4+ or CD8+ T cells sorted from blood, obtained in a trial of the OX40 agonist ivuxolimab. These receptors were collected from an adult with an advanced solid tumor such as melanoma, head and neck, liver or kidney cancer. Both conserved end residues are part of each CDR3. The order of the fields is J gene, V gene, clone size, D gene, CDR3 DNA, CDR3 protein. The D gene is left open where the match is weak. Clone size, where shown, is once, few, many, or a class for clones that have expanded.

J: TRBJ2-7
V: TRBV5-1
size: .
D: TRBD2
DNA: TGCGCCAGCAGCCCCTTAGCGGGGATGGCGTACGAGCAGTACTTC
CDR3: CASSPLAGMAYEQYF

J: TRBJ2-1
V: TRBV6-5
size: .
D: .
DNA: TGTGCCAGCAGTTACAGCGGAGCGACTGAGCAGTTCTTC
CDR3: CASSYSGATEQFF

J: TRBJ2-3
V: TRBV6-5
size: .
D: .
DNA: TGTGCCAGCAGTTACGGAGGGGACGGTAATACGCAGTATTTT
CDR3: CASSYGGDGNTQYF

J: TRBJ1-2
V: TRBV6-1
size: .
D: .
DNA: TGTGCCAGCAGACGGGCCCCAGTGGCTGATTATGGCTACACCTTC
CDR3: CASRRAPVADYGYTF

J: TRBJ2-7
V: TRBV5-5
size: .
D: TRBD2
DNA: TGTGCCAGCAGCTTACTAGCGGGAGCGGACTCCTACGAGCAGTACTTC
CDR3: CASSLLAGADSYEQYF

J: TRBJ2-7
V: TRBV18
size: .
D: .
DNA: TGTGCCAGCTCACCACAAAATCTGCCCTACGAGCAGTACTTC
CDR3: CASSPQNLPYEQYF

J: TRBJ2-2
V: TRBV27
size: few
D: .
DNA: TGTGCCAGCAGTTGGGTTGGGGCCGGGGAGCTGTTTTTT
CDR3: CASSWVGAGELFF

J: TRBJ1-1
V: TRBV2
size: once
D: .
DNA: TGTGCCAGCAGTGGAGGGGTTTACACTGAAGCTTTCTTT
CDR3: CASSGGVYTEAFF

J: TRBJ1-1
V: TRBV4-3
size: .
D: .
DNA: TGCGCCAGCAGCCAAGTAGCAGGGAGCACTGAAGCTTTCTTT
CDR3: CASSQVAGSTEAFF

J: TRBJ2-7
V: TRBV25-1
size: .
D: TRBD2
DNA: TGTGCCACCATGCGGGGGGGCTCCTACGAGCAGTACTTC
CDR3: CATMRGGSYEQYF

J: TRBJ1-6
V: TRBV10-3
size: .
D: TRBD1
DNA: TGTGCCATCAGCAGTACCGGGACAGGGGGCAATTCACCCCTCCACTTT
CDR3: CAISSTGTGGNSPLHF